This T cell receptor (beta chain) was sequenced for a study of blood T cells in healthy people across ages. The study, taken as a whole, reports: Unsorted PBMCs ruled out conclusive naive versus antigen-experienced comparison. More naive CD4+ cells and higher diversity were found in long-lived than in aged donors.

For the second PCR, which ran for roughly 7 to 11 cycles, a sample-barcoded 5' primer and a J-beta primer mix were used. MiXCR, applied by TCRdb to the 5' RACE reads, yields one record per CDR3 protein. Among roughly 700,000 distinct CDR3 sequences listed, about 32% were seen once. This clonotype was recorded many times. Its antigen is not identified. Germline V gives CDR1 MNHEY, CDR2 SVGAGI. J gave up 3 bases and V 6 bases, and 11 bases lay outside the gene matches. This CDR3 spans 16 amino acids. Isolation yielded PBMCs, at least 7 million per sample, in every case. The genes are TRBV6-5 and TRBJ2-3; 8 bases are a match to TRBD2. The specimen was blood. The clonotype was recovered from a woman over 75 in good health. CDR3 in amino acids: CASRSTGLVGTDTQYF. CDR3 in DNA: TGTGCCAGCAGATCCACGGGACTAGTAGGTACAGATACGCAGTATTTT.